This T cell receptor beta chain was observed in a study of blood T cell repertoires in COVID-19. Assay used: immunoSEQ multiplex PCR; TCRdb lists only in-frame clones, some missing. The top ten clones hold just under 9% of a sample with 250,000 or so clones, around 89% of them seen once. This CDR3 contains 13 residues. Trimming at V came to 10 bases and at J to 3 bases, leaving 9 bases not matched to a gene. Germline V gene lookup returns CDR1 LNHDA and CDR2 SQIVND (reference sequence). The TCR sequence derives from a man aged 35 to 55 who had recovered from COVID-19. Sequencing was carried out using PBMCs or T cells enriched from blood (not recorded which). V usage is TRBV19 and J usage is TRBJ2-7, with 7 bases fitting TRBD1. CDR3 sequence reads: CATDRALDYEQYF. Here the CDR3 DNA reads TGTGCCACCGACAGGGCACTAGACTACGAGCAGTACTTC.